Sequencing of this TCR beta chain was carried out in a study of blood T cell repertoires in COVID-19. Germline V gene lookup returns CDR1 SGHRS and CDR2 YFSETQ. There are 13 residues in the CDR3. Losses at the gene ends were 4 bases for V and 5 bases for J; bases not matched to a gene: 6. Only in-frame clones appear in the TCRdb table, and some are missing; sequencing was by immunoSEQ multiplex PCR. The sample records just over 250,000 clones, 80% to 90% being singletons. The chain combines TRBV5-1 with TRBJ2-7; TRBD1 matches at 7 bases. The TCR sequence derives from a woman between 65 and 79 years old with COVID-19, enrolled during active disease. Sequenced: peripheral blood. The CDR3 bases are TGCGCCAGCAGCAGCAGACAGGGCGACGAGCAGTACTTC. The encoded protein is CASSSRQGDEQYF.